A single sample is the source of the 10 T cell receptor beta chains below, sequenced in a study of control samples from healthy donors and cancer patients. This table comes from immunoSEQ multiplex PCR, and its TCRdb copy is limited to in-frame clones, with some not included. The repertoire consists of under 200,000 clones, with roughly 94% occurring once and the leading ten covering 8.5%. The source material was blood. The receptors stem from a woman aged 35 to 49 in good health.

This clone was counted only a few times. This chain connects TRBV5-1 to TRBJ2-5, with TRBD1 matching 9 bases. Germline V gene data show CDR1 as SGHRS and CDR2 as YFSETQ. Trimming took 2 bases from V and 3 from J; bases not matched to a gene: 23. This CDR3 contains 21 residues. In DNA, the CDR3 is TGCGCCAGCAGCTTTCTGCCCCAGATACAGGGGGCGATTTCCACAAAAGAGACCCAGTACTTC. This translates into CASSFLPQIQGAISTKETQYF.

The rearrangement uses TRBV6-1 and TRBJ1-5; D gene ambiguous. CDR1 is MNHNS and CDR2 is SASEGT in the germline V gene. The CDR3 totals 14 residues. Trimming shortened V by 0 bases and J by 3 bases, and 6 bases separated the two germline ends. CDR3 loop: CASSEATHNQPQHF. DNA of the CDR3: TGTGCCAGCAGTGAAGCGACCCACAATCAGCCCCAGCATTTT.

The chain recombines TRBV6-6 with TRBJ1-4, with D possibly being TRBD1 (6 bases). The CDR3 runs 16 residues. V was shortened by 5 bases and J by 6 bases, with 19 bases between the two germline ends. Germline V lookup: CDR1 MNHNY, CDR2 SVGAGI (reference sequence). This CDR3 is CASSRGQSGGDEKLFF. For the CDR3, the DNA is TGTGCCAGCAGTCGAGGACAGTCCGGCGGGGATGAAAAACTGTTTTTT.

The chain recombines TRBV20-1 with TRBJ2-7, with a possible D match to TRBD1 (6 bases). This CDR3 has 13 amino acids. Trimming left V 6 bases short and J 0 bases short, with 12 bases between. Germline CDR1 DFQATT, CDR2 SNEGSKA (reference sequence). CDR3 bases: TGCAGTGCAAGTCAGGGGAGCTCCTACGAGCAGTACTTC. Its protein product is CSASQGSSYEQYF.

The CDR3 loop reads CASSVNLGTLVYGTDTQYF. The DNA of the CDR3 is TGTGCCAGCAGCGTTAACCTCGGGACACTCGTTTACGGCACAGATACGCAGTATTTT. The chain has TRBV9 and TRBJ2-3; a possible D gene is TRBD1 (6 bases). The CDR3 runs 19 residues. V lost 2 bases to trimming and J lost 1 base, with 23 bases between them. Germline V gene data show CDR1 as SGDLS and CDR2 as YYNGEE.

The chain recombines TRBV5-6 with TRBJ1-2, with 7 nucleotides matching TRBD1. The V segment lost 4 bases and the J segment 1 base; nucleotides outside the gene matches: 10. Germline V gene sequence: CDR1 SGHDT, CDR2 YYEEEE. There are 16 residues in the CDR3. The CDR3 DNA reads TGTGCCAGCAGCGCGGGGGGGACAGCCCGTAACTATGGCTACACCTTC. Protein sequence: CASSAGGTARNYGYTF.

The CDR3 DNA reads as TGCGCCAGCAGCCAAGATTGGGGTGGACGCGGCTACACCTTC. Protein sequence: CASSQDWGGRGYTF. This chain joins TRBV4-3 and TRBJ1-2; D gene unclear. V was cut by 0 bases and J by 8 bases, with 13 bases left in between. The CDR3 has 14 amino acids. CDR1 LGHNA and CDR2 YSLEER come from the germline V gene.

V usage is TRBV27 and J usage is TRBJ2-7, with D unclear. Germline loops: CDR1 MNHEY, CDR2 SMNVEV (reference sequence). The CDR3 is made up of 13 amino acids. The germline V and J ends were trimmed by 1 base and 6 bases, with 10 bases remaining between them. CDR3: CASSLFKRAEQYF. As DNA, the CDR3 is TGTGCCAGCAGTTTATTCAAGCGAGCCGAGCAGTACTTC.

This chain uses TRBV19 with TRBJ2-3; no firm D call. CDR1 LNHDA and CDR2 SQIVND come from the germline V gene (reference sequence). Trimming took 1 base from V and 2 from J, leaving 7 bases between them. The CDR3 is 14 amino acids. The CDR3 protein is CASSIGQNTDTQYF. In DNA form, the CDR3 reads TGTGCCAGTAGTATAGGTCAGAACACAGATACGCAGTATTTT. The variable domain in full, completed from reference TRBV19 and TRBJ2-3, reads DGGITQSPKYLFRKEGQNVTLSCEQNLNHDAMYWYRQDPGQGLRLIYYSQIVNDFQKGDIAEGYSVSREKKESFPLTVTSAQKNPTAFYLCASSIGQNTDTQYFGPGTRLTVL.

This chain uses TRBV11-2 with TRBJ1-2; 8 nucleotides agree with TRBD1. This CDR3 has 14 residues. The V gene end was trimmed by 2 bases and the J gene end by 4 bases; junction bases not matched to a gene: 3. Germline CDR1 reads SGHAT; CDR2 reads FQNNGV. The CDR3 DNA reads as TGTGCCAGCAGCTTAACAGGGGGAAGCTATGGCTACACCTTC. Translated: CASSLTGGSYGYTF. The whole variable domain, remainder taken from reference TRBV11-2 and TRBJ1-2, is EAGVAQSPRYKIIEKRQSVAFWCNPISGHATLYWYQQILGQGPKLLIQFQNNGVVDDSQLPKDRFSAERLKGVDSTLKIQPAKLEDSAVYLCASSLTGGSYGYTFGSGTRLTVV.